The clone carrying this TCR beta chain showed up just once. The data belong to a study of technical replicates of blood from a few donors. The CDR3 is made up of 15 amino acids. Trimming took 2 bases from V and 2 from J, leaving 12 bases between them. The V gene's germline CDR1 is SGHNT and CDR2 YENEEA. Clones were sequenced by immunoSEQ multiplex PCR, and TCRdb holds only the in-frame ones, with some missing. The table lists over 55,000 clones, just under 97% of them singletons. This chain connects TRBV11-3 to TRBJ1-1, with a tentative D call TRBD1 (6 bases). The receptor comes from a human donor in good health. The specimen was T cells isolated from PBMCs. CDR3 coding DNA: TGTGCCAGCAGCTTATTCTCAGGGGAAAACACTGAAGCTTTCTTT. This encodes CASSLFSGENTEAFF.